Listed below are T cell receptor beta chains from one sample, sequenced in a study of identical twins. TCRdb called the 5' RACE reads again in MiXCR, with one record for every CDR3 protein. The sample has about 1.7 million distinct CDR3 sequences, roughly 35% seen once. The material sequenced was cord blood. These receptors all come from a newborn girl in good health. Each CDR3 is given with its conserved first and last residue. Each record gives: CDR3 DNA, CDR3 protein, clone size, D gene, J gene, V gene. D genes are given only for firm matches. Clone size is not always given. Where it is, it says once, few, many or a class for expanded clones.

TGCAGTGCCGGCGGGGACTTAAGGGGCACAGATACGCAGTATTTT	CSAGGDLRGTDTQYF	.	.	TRBJ2-3	TRBV20-1
TGTGCCAGCAGAACTAGCGGGGGAGGAGATACGCAGTATTTT	CASRTSGGGDTQYF	few	TRBD2	TRBJ2-3	TRBV7-2
TGTGCCAGCAGCTTTTCACGGGCGACGAACACTGAAGCTTTCTTT	CASSFSRATNTEAFF	once	.	TRBJ1-1	TRBV5-4
TGTGCCAGCAGCGCCCTTCCTAGCGGGAGCCACAATGAGCAGTTCTTC	CASSALPSGSHNEQFF	.	TRBD2	TRBJ2-1	TRBV9
TGTGCCAGCAGCTTCGCGGAGGGTGAAGCTTTCTTT	CASSFAEGEAFF	.	.	TRBJ1-1	TRBV13
TGTGCCACCAGCAGAGAACGGGGAGGTTCACCCCTCCACTTT	CATSRERGGSPLHF	.	.	TRBJ1-6	TRBV15
TGTGCCAGCAGTTTATCCTTGACAGATACGCAGTATTTT	CASSLSLTDTQYF	many	.	TRBJ2-3	TRBV27
TGCAGTGCTAGAGATTTCCGCTTTCTAGCGGGAGTCAATGAGCAGTTCTTC	CSARDFRFLAGVNEQFF	once	TRBD2	TRBJ2-1	TRBV20-1
TGTGCCAGCAGTACCCGTCAGGGAGCGGGAGTGACAGATACGCAGTATTTT	CASSTRQGAGVTDTQYF	.	TRBD2	TRBJ2-3	TRBV27
TGTGCCAGCAGCGTTCTACCGAGCACAGATACGCAGTATTTT	CASSVLPSTDTQYF	.	.	TRBJ2-3	TRBV9
TGTGCCAGCAGTGCTGGCCAGGTCCATAATTCACCCCTCCACTTT	CASSAGQVHNSPLHF	.	.	TRBJ1-6	TRBV5-8
TGCAGTGGGACGGGACAGGACCTCTACGAGCAGTACTTC	CSGTGQDLYEQYF	few	TRBD1	TRBJ2-7	TRBV20-1
TGTGCCAGCAGTGGGGGTCAGGCCCCACGCAACGAGCAGTTCTTC	CASSGGQAPRNEQFF	.	.	TRBJ2-1	TRBV6-1
TGTGCCAGCAGCCCAGAGGGGGCAATGAACACTGAAGCTTTCTTT	CASSPEGAMNTEAFF	few	TRBD1	TRBJ1-1	TRBV4-2
TGTGCCAGCAGCGTAGGCGGGCCCTGGGACTATGGCTACACCTTC	CASSVGGPWDYGYTF	many	.	TRBJ1-2	TRBV9
TGCAGTGCCTGGACTAGCGGGAGAATTTACGAGCAGTACTTC	CSAWTSGRIYEQYF	few	TRBD2	TRBJ2-7	TRBV20-1